The entry below gives a single TCR beta chain sequence along with its context. What it binds is unknown. Some clones are missing from TCRdb's copy, which holds only in-frame ones; the method was immunoSEQ multiplex PCR. The sample yields under 75,000 clones, around 85% seen once. The data stem from a study of OX40 agonist ivuxolimab in advanced cancers. Study overall: Hepatocellular carcinoma, melanoma, renal cell or head and neck cancer was diagnosed in the dose-escalation patients.

Study findings and constraints: Expanded clones were, on average, more numerous in CD8+ T cells than in CD4+.

This specimen consisted of CD4+ or CD8+ T cells sorted from blood, obtained in a trial of the OX40 agonist ivuxolimab. This TCR came from an adult with an advanced solid tumor such as melanoma, head and neck, liver or kidney cancer.

The chain's CDR3 is CASSLASPAGSSYEQYF. As DNA, the CDR3 is TGTGCCAGCAGCTTAGCTTCCCCGGCGGGGAGCTCCTACGAGCAGTACTTC. The rearrangement uses TRBV7-6 and TRBJ2-7; D perhaps matches TRBD2 (6 bases). CDR1 SGHVS and CDR2 FNYEAQ come from the germline V gene. Trimming pared 0 bases from V and 0 bases from J, leaving 15 bases between. The length of the CDR3 is 17 residues.